The clone carrying this T cell receptor beta chain was picked up one time. At one end the junction does not follow the germline gene, possibly because of a read error. Relying on iRepertoire HTBI primers and Arm-PCR of CDR3 regions, the team built TCR beta libraries. A single record per CDR3 protein comes from TCRdb applying MiXCR to the multiplex PCR reads. The data show 400,000 to 450,000 distinct CDR3 sequences, about 15% seen once. Regarding time point: newly diagnosed GD, antithyroid drugs for less than 3 months. The authors made the TCR library using RNA they extracted from PBMCs. This record belongs to a study of regulatory T cells in long-lasting Graves disease. The CDR3 runs to 17 residues. In germline, CDR1 is SGHVS, CDR2 FQNEAQ. These data were also filed under a second study, of T cells in Graves' hyperthyroidism and ophthalmopathy.

Sample: peripheral blood mononuclear cells (PBMCs), taken at new diagnosis, from a patient treated with antithyroid drugs. The J gene is TRBJ2-7, the V gene TRBV7-8, with 10 bases matching TRBD2. The clonotype originates from a woman aged 25 to 45 with Graves disease. CDR3 loop: CASSAQGAGGPSCEQCF. The CDR3 DNA sequence: TGTGCCAGCAGCGCTCAGGGAGCGGGAGGGCCTAGCTGCGAGCAGTGCTTC.